This T cell receptor beta chain was sequenced in a study of regulatory T cells in long-lasting Graves disease. The time point is: newly diagnosed GD, antithyroid drugs for less than 3 months. Generation of the TCR library employed RNA extracted from PBMCs. Arm-PCR with iRepertoire HTBI primers amplified the CDR3 regions for these TCR beta libraries. Using its own MiXCR run on the multiplex PCR reads, TCRdb lists one record per CDR3 protein. Here the sample spans roughly 440,000 distinct CDR3 sequences, 16% being singletons. Germline lookup yields CDR1 SGHRS and CDR2 YFSETQ. Trimming left V 2 bases short and J 2 bases short, with 16 bases between. The CDR3 is made up of 16 amino acids. These same records also appear under a second study, on T cells in Graves' hyperthyroidism and ophthalmopathy.

The sample consisted of peripheral blood mononuclear cells (PBMCs), taken at new diagnosis, from a patient treated with antithyroid drugs. The genes are TRBV5-1 and TRBJ2-5; TRBD1 is a possible D gene (5 bases). The TCR comes from a woman aged 18-35 years with Graves disease. The CDR3 DNA sequence: TGCGCCAGCAGCTTCCTTGGGGCACGCATTCAAGAGACCCAGTACTTC. This codes for CASSFLGARIQETQYF.